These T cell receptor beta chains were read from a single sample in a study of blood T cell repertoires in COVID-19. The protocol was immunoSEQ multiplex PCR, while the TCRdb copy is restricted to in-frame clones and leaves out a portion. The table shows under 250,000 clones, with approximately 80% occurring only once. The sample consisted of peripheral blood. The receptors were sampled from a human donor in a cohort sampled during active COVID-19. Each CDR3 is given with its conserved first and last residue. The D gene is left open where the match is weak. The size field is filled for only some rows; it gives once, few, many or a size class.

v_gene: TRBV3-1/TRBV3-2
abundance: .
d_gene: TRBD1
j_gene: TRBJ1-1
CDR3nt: TGTGCCAGCAGCCAAGAGAGGGACAGTGAAATGAACACTGAAGCTTTCTTT
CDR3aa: CASSQERDSEMNTEAFF

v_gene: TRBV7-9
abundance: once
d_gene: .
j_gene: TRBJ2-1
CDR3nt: TGTGCCAGCAGCTTAGCACGGGGGAATTACAATGAGCAGTTCTTC
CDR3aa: CASSLARGNYNEQFF

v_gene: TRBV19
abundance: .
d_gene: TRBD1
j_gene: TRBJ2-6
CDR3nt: TGTGCCAGTAGTAAGTGGGACAGCCGTTTTTCTGGGGCCAACGTCCTGACTTTC
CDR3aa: CASSKWDSRFSGANVLTF

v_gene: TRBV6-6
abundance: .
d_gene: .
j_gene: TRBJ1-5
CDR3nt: TGTGCCATACGGGGGGGCAATCAGCCCCAGCATTTT
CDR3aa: CAIRGGNQPQHF

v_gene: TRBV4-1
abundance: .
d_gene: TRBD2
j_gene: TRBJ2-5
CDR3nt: TGCGCCAGCAGCCAAGTTCTAGCGGGAGGGCGGAGAGAGACCCAGTACTTC
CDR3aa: CASSQVLAGGRRETQYF

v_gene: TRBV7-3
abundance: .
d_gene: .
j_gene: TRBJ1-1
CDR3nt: TGTGCCAGCAGCCGAGGAGGCACTGAAGCTTTCTTT
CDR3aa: CASSRGGTEAFF

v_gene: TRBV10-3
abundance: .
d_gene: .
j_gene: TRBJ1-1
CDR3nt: TGTGCCATCAGTGTAAATACAGAGAACACTGAAGCTTTCTTT
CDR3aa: CAISVNTENTEAFF

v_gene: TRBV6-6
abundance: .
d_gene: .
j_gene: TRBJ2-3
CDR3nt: TGTGCCAGCACTCCAAGGGGCATTTGGGCAGATACGCAGTATTTT
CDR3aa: CASTPRGIWADTQYF

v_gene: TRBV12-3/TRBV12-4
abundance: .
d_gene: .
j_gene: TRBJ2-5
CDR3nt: TGTGCCAGCAGAGCCGGCAGGGGTGAGACCCAGTACTTC
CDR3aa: CASRAGRGETQYF

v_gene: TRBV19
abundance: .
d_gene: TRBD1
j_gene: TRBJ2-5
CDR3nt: TGTGCCCCCCCCCAGACCCTAGGGGTAGTACCTTCGGCGGGACAGGGGAACGGGACCCAGTACTTC
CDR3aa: CAPPQTLGVVPSAGQGNGTQYF

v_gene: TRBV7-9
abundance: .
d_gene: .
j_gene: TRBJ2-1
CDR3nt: TGTGCCAGCAGCGAACGGCAGGTCGGGGATGAGCAGTTCTTC
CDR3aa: CASSERQVGDEQFF

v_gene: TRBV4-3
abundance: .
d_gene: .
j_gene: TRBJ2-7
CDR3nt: TGCGCCAGCAGCCAAGGAGGGACTGGACCCTACGAGCAGTACTTC
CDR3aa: CASSQGGTGPYEQYF

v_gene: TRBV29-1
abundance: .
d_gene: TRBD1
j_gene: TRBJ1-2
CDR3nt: TGCAGCGTTGAAGATCTTCCTGGGACAGGGTATGGCTACACCTTC
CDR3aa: CSVEDLPGTGYGYTF

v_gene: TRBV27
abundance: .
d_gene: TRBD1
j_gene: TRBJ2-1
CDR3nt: TGTGCCAGCAGTTCAGCCAGGGGGTTTTCCTACAATGAGCAGTTCTTC
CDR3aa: CASSSARGFSYNEQFF

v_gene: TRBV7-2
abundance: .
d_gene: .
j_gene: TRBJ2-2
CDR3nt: TGTGCCAGCAGCTTAGCTGGGGGGGCTAGCGACACCGGGGAGCTGTTTTTT
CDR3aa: CASSLAGGASDTGELFF

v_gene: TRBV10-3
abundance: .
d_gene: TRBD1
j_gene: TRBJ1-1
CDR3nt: TGTGCCGCAGGGGGCAGGGACACTGAAGCTTTCTTT
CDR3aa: CAAGGRDTEAFF